These 11 T cell receptor beta chains share one sample of origin, sequenced in a study of blood T cell repertoires in COVID-19. Method: immunoSEQ multiplex PCR; TCRdb's copy keeps in-frame clones and lacks some. The sample consists of about 150,000 clones, roughly 89% of them appearing once. Input material: peripheral blood. These receptors were collected from a man aged 50 or older with acute or convalescent COVID-19.

This chain joins TRBV9 and TRBJ2-1; 11 nucleotides align to TRBD2. J was trimmed by 9 bases and V by 3 bases; bases with no gene match: 8. CDR1 is SGDLS and CDR2 is YYNGEE in the germline V gene. The CDR3 contains 15 residues. The chain's CDR3 is CASSAASGGSGEQFF. In DNA, the CDR3 is TGTGCCAGCAGCGCCGCTAGCGGGGGGTCAGGTGAGCAGTTCTTC. Full variable domain (outside the CDR3, taken from reference TRBV9 and TRBJ2-1): DSGVTQTPKHLITATGQRVTLRCSPRSGDLSVYWYQQSLDQGLQFLIQYYNGEERAKGNILERFSAQQFPDLHSELNLSSLELGDSALYFCASSAASGGSGEQFFGPGTRLTVL.

This rearrangement joins TRBV27 to TRBJ2-2, with D possibly matching TRBD2 (6 bases). Germline-derived CDR1 and CDR2 are MNHEY and SMNVEV (reference sequence). Trimming took 2 bases from V and 7 from J, leaving 14 bases between them. The CDR3 runs 15 residues. This CDR3 reads CASSLIGGTVGELFF. CDR3 nucleotides: TGTGCCAGCAGTTTAATTGGGGGGACGGTCGGGGAGCTGTTTTTT.

This chain links TRBV12-3 or TRBV12-4 with TRBJ1-5; no firm D call. The CDR3 has 12 residues. V was pared by 2 bases and J by 6 bases, with 5 bases between. This CDR3 is CASSLPPQPQHF. In DNA, the CDR3 is TGTGCCAGCAGTTTACCTCCTCAGCCCCAGCATTTT.

V gene TRBV6-6 combines with J gene TRBJ2-1; possible D gene TRBD1, 6 bases. With 7 bases removed from V and 4 bases from J, the gap between germline ends came to 11 bases. Germline CDR1 and CDR2: MNHNY and SVGAGI (reference sequence). The CDR3 is 13 amino acids. The CDR3 spells CASNDGQYNEQFF. The DNA of the CDR3 is TGTGCCAGCAACGACGGACAGTACAATGAGCAGTTCTTC.

The chain couples TRBV5-1 to TRBJ2-1, with 11 bases aligning to TRBD2. The CDR3 runs to 16 residues. Per germline, CDR1 SGHRS and CDR2 YFSETQ. With V trimmed by 1 base and J by 8 bases, 8 bases remained unmatched. The CDR3 loop is CASSLKLAGVIDEQFF. Written as DNA, the CDR3 is TGCGCCAGCAGCTTGAAACTAGCGGGAGTTATCGATGAGCAGTTCTTC.

The chain links TRBV9 to TRBJ1-6; D is perhaps TRBD1 (5 bases). V was shortened by 4 bases and J by 8 bases, with 10 bases between the two germline ends. Germline V gene lookup returns CDR1 SGDLS and CDR2 YYNGEE. The CDR3 is 13 amino acids. The CDR3 spells CASSPGLDSPLHF. The CDR3 DNA is TGTGCCAGCAGCCCGGGACTGGATTCACCCCTCCACTTT.

The genes are TRBV7-8 and TRBJ1-1; weak D call: TRBD1 (5 bases). Germline V gene data show CDR1 as SGHVS and CDR2 as FQNEAQ. V lost 4 bases and J 8 bases, leaving 17 bases between the germline ends. The CDR3 has 14 residues. CDR3 in amino acids: CASSSDPGQGEAFF. CDR3 DNA: TGTGCCAGCAGCTCAGATCCAGGGCAAGGCGAAGCTTTCTTT.

This CDR3 is CASSPLLSGNTIYF. The CDR3 DNA follows: TGTGCCAGCAGTCCCCTCCTCTCTGGAAACACCATATATTTT. The chain employs TRBV6-5 and TRBJ1-3; no firm D call. This CDR3 comprises 14 residues. V was pared by 5 bases and J by 0 bases, with 8 bases between. CDR1 is MNHEY, CDR2 SVGAGI, per germline.

The gene calls are TRBV4-1 and TRBJ2-1, with D hard to call. Germline V gene lookup returns CDR1 MGHRA and CDR2 YSYEKL. V was trimmed by 2 bases and J by 1 base, leaving 9 bases between them. The CDR3 loop spans 15 amino acids. The CDR3 is CASSQLSLSYNEQFF. Written as DNA, the CDR3 is TGCGCCAGCAGCCAACTAAGCCTTTCCTACAATGAGCAGTTCTTC.

The chain carries TRBV4-3 and TRBJ1-1; a weak D match, TRBD1 (6 bases). Trimming cost V 0 bases and J 5 bases, with 13 bases left between them. Germline assignment: CDR1 LGHNA and CDR2 YSLEER. CDR3 size: 15 residues. DNA of the CDR3: TGCGCCAGCAGCCAAGAGGCCAGGGGCGATACTGAAGCTTTCTTT. Translation gives CASSQEARGDTEAFF.

The chain couples TRBV10-3 to TRBJ1-1; D gene uncertain. Trimming left V 3 bases short and J 5 bases short, with 22 bases between. There are 17 residues in the CDR3. CDR1 is ENHRY, CDR2 SYGVKD, per germline. CDR3 sequence: CAISETHSGGEGTEAFF. The CDR3 nucleotides are TGTGCCATCAGTGAAACCCATAGCGGCGGCGAAGGGACTGAAGCTTTCTTT.